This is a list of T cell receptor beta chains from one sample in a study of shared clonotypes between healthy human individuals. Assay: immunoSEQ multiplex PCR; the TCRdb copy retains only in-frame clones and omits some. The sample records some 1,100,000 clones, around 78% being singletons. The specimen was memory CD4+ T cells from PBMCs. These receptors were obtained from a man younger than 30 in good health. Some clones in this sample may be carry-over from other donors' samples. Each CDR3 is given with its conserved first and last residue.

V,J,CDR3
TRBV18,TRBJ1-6,CASSQGDNSPLHF
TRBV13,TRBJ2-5,CASSLGVPRGGETQYF
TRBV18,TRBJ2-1,CASSLELAAQQFF
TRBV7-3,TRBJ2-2,CASSLTMGRGTGELFF
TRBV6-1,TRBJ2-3,CASSETGGGPADTQYF
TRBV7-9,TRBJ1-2,CASSLPGTAYGYTF
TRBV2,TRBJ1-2,CASSEAGGYTF
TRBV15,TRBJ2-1,CATQGGRARLWQFF
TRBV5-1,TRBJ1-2,CASSLVQGGYGYTF
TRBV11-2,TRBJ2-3,CASSLDGTSGDTQYF
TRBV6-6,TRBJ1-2,CASSYSIRGDYGYTF
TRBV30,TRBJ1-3,CAWSVGWGDGNTIYF
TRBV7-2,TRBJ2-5,CASSLVTGVETQYF
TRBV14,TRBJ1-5,CASSPTVGQPQHF
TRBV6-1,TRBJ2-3,CASKKGALSTDTQYF
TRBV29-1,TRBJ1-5,CSVAGQFDQPQHF
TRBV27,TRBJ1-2,CASSFGALYGYTF
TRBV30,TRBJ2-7,CAWSARGYEQYF
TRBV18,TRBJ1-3,CASSPGTGFGNTIYF
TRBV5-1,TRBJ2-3,CASSPQTSGVVDTQYF
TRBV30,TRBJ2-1,CAWSAASGRGRGFF
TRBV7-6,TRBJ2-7,CASSFYTGDEQYF
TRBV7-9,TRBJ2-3,CASSIDRSTDTQYF
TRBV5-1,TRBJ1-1,CASSFRGGRQGATEAFF
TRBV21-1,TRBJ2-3,CASSNDVGQRGTDTQYF
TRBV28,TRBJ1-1,CASRQGRGNTEAFF
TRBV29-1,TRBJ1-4,CSVEDLGGVNEKLFF
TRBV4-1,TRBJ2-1,CASSQGEGPYNEQFF
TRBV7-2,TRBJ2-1,CASSLVRIEQFF
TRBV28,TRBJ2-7,CASTLNPQHEQYF
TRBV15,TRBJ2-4,CATSRDPQGAAKNIQYF
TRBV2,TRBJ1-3,CASSVGLYSGNTIYF
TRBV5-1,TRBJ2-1,CASSTAGTSGFLNEQFF
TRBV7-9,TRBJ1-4,CASSQPGQAGEKLFF
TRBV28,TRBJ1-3,CASSTGTGDSGNTIYF
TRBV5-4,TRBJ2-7,CASSLSLAGGGEQYF
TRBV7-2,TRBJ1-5,CASSLSGQLNQPQHF
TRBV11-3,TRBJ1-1,CASSLGQRNTEAFF
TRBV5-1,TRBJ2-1,CASSSTSGLSYNEQFF
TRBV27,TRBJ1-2,CASSPGTGAYGYTF
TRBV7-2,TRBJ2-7,CASSPNPYEQYF
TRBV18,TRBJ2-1,CASSPTWASENEQFF
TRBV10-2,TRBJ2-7,CASSESIGGWQEQYF
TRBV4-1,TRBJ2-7,CASSQDIASGRYEQYF
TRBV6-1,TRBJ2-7,CASSVALLTYEQYF
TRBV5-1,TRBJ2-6,CASSLVAASGANVLTF
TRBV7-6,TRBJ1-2,CASSLQPGYNYGYTF
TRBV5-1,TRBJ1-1,CASSPGHQNTEAFF
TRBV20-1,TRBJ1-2,CSAGDRRYTF
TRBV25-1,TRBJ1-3,CASSVRQGVRSGNTIYF